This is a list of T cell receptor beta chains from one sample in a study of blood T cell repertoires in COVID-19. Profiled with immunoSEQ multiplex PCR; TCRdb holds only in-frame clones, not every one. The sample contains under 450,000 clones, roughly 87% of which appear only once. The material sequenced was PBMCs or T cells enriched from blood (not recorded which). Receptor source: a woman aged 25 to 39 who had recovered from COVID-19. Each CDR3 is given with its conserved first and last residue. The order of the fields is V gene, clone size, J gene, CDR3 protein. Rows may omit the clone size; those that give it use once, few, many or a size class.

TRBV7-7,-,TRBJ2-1,CASRRRGAGDHNEQFF
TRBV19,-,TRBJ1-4,CASSSGQGRSNEKLFF
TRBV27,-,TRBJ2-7,CASSFKFSYEQYF
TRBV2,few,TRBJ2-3,CASSGGLAGETQYF
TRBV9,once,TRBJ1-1,CASSALPGQIMNTEAFF
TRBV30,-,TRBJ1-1,CAWSQYVNTEAFF
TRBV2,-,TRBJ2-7,CASSERVGLAETYEQYF
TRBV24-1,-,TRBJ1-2,CATSDTRGTGGRYGYTF
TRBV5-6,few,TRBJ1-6,CASSFGVESSYNSPLHF
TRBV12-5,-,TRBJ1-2,CASGLGRTVNYGYTF
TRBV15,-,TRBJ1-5,CATSRDAGHSNQPQHF
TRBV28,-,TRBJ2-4,CASTRSGTSGDRAKNIQYF
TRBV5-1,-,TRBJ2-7,CASSLGQPPIVQYF
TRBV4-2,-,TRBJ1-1,CASSQPGGDTEAFF
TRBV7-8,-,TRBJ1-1,CASSLALGAKTEAFF
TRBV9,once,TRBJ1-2,CASSVGVTDYGYTF
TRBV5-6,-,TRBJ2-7,CASSWGHSPYEQYF
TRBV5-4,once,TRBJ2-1,CASSPTSGRLRTHNEQFF
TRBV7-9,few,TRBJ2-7,CASSFSGREEEQYF
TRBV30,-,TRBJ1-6,CAWARDRGSPLHF
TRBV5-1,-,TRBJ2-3,CASSLALAGSPDTQYF
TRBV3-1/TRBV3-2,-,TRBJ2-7,CASSHSGSLAEQYF
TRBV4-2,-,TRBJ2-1,CASSLDRLAGANEQFF
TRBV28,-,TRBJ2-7,CASSARDRGPIEQYF
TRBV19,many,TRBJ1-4,CASRQGLGEKLFF
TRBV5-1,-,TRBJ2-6,CASSLTYSYSGANVLTF
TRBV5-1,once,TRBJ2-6,CASSTPGGLDGANVLTF
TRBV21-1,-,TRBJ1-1,CASSRTGKDQRFNTEAFF
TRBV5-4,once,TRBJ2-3,CASSLGAGATDTQYF
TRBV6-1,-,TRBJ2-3,CASSERRIALTDTQYF
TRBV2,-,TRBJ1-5,CASSPQGYSNQPQHF
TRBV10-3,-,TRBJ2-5,CAIRGQGLQETQYF
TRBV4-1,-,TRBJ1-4,CASSQRWEDYNEKLFF
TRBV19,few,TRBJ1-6,CASSTTQLRDSPLHF
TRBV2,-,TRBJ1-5,CASGEQGGDQPQHF
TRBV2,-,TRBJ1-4,CASSETLQGVWEKLFF
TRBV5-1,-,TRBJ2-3,CASSLVTSGGVADTQYF
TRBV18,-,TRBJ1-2,CASSPQHYGYTF
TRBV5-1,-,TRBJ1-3,CASSPQGGGNTIYF
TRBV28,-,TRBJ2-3,CASSSLMDKRETDTQYF
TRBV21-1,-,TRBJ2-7,CASSKESRDSTYEQYF
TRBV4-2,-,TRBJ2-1,CASSHPGTSGENEQFF
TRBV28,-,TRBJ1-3,CASSLTGVGNTIYF